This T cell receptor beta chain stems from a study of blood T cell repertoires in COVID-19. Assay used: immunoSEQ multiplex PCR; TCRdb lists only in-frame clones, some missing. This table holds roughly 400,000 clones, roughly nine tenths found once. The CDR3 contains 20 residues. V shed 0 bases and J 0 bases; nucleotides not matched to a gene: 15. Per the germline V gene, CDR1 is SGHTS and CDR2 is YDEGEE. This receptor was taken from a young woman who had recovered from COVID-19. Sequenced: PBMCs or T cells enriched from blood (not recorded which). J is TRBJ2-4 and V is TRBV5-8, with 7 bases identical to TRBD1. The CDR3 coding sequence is TGTGCCAGCAGCTTGGGCACTTATAACCCCCAGGGGGTAGCCAAAAACATTCAGTACTTC. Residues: CASSLGTYNPQGVAKNIQYF.